These T cell receptor beta chains were read from a single sample in a study of blood T cells in healthy people across ages. One entry per CDR3 protein, called by TCRdb with MiXCR from the 5' RACE reads. Here the sample spans about 1.1 million distinct CDR3 sequences, 35% to 40% being singletons. The sample consisted of blood. Every receptor here comes from a man between 18 and 35 years old in good health. Both conserved end residues are part of each CDR3. Each record gives: V gene, clone size, D gene, J gene, CDR3 DNA, CDR3 protein. The D gene is left open where the match is weak. Clone size, where shown, is once, few, many, or a class for clones that have expanded.

V gene: TRBV12-3/TRBV12-4
clone size: few
D gene: .
J gene: TRBJ1-2
CDR3 DNA: TGTGCCAGCAACCTGGTTAGGGGAGGTGACTACACCTTC
CDR3 protein: CASNLVRGGDYTF

V gene: TRBV6-2/TRBV6-3
clone size: few
D gene: .
J gene: TRBJ2-5
CDR3 DNA: TGTGCCAGCAGTGCGATAACCCTCCAAGAGACCCAGTACTTC
CDR3 protein: CASSAITLQETQYF

V gene: TRBV4-3
clone size: .
D gene: .
J gene: TRBJ2-3
CDR3 DNA: TGCGCCAGCAGCGATCAACGGGGGGCGCGTGATACGCAGTATTTT
CDR3 protein: CASSDQRGARDTQYF

V gene: TRBV20-1
clone size: .
D gene: TRBD1
J gene: TRBJ2-5
CDR3 DNA: TGCAGTGCCCCCAGCGAGGACAGGGACGAGACCCAGTACTTC
CDR3 protein: CSAPSEDRDETQYF

V gene: TRBV4-2
clone size: .
D gene: TRBD2
J gene: TRBJ2-1
CDR3 DNA: TGTGCCAGCAGCCAGGCTGAAGACTCTTTAGCGGGAATAGGCCAAGAGACCCAGTTCTTC
CDR3 protein: CASSQAEDSLAGIGQETQFF

V gene: TRBV11-1
clone size: few
D gene: .
J gene: TRBJ2-7
CDR3 DNA: TGTGCCAGCAGCTTATCGGGGGAAGACGAGCAGTACTTC
CDR3 protein: CASSLSGEDEQYF

V gene: TRBV6-2/TRBV6-3
clone size: few
D gene: .
J gene: TRBJ1-2
CDR3 DNA: TGTGCCAGCAGTTACGTCAGAACAGGGTATGGCTACACCTTC
CDR3 protein: CASSYVRTGYGYTF

V gene: TRBV2
clone size: .
D gene: TRBD1
J gene: TRBJ1-3
CDR3 DNA: TGTGCCAGCAGTGTAAGACAGGGCAGAGCTGGAAACACCATATATTTT
CDR3 protein: CASSVRQGRAGNTIYF

V gene: TRBV6-6
clone size: few
D gene: TRBD1
J gene: TRBJ2-5
CDR3 DNA: TGTGCCAGCAGTTCACTGGGACAGGGGTATCAAGAGACCCAGTACTTC
CDR3 protein: CASSSLGQGYQETQYF

V gene: TRBV10-3
clone size: .
D gene: .
J gene: TRBJ1-2
CDR3 DNA: TGTGCCATCAGTGATCAGCCCTTCTCGGTGTATGGCTACACCTTC
CDR3 protein: CAISDQPFSVYGYTF

V gene: TRBV4-2
clone size: few
D gene: .
J gene: TRBJ1-1
CDR3 DNA: TGTGCCAGCAGCGCCCGAGGGTCGAGGAACACTGAGGCTTTCTTT
CDR3 protein: CASSARGSRNTEAFF

V gene: TRBV7-4
clone size: .
D gene: .
J gene: TRBJ2-7
CDR3 DNA: TGTGCCAGCAGTGGGATAGGGGGTTTCTACGAGCAGTACTTC
CDR3 protein: CASSGIGGFYEQYF

V gene: TRBV12-3/TRBV12-4
clone size: few
D gene: .
J gene: TRBJ1-1
CDR3 DNA: TGTGCCAGCAGTAGGACAACCAAAGCTTTCTTT
CDR3 protein: CASSRTTKAFF

V gene: TRBV29-1
clone size: once
D gene: .
J gene: TRBJ2-5
CDR3 DNA: TGCAGCGTTGTTCTCGGAGACCTCTTAGGTGAGCAGTACTTC
CDR3 protein: CSVVLGDLLGEQYF

V gene: TRBV7-9
clone size: .
D gene: .
J gene: TRBJ2-1
CDR3 DNA: TGTGCCAGCAGCGCCGATGGTGGCTACAATGAGCAGTTCTTC
CDR3 protein: CASSADGGYNEQFF

V gene: TRBV5-5
clone size: .
D gene: .
J gene: TRBJ1-1
CDR3 DNA: TGTGCCAGCAGCCCGTTGTTCGGGGCACGTGAAGCTTTCTTT
CDR3 protein: CASSPLFGAREAFF

V gene: TRBV20-1
clone size: .
D gene: TRBD1
J gene: TRBJ2-1
CDR3 DNA: TGCAGTGCTAGCCCCGGGACAGGGCGAAATGAGCAGTTCTTC
CDR3 protein: CSASPGTGRNEQFF

V gene: TRBV5-1
clone size: .
D gene: .
J gene: TRBJ2-3
CDR3 DNA: TGCGCCAGCAGCTTAGACCACGGAATCACAGATACGCAGTATTTT
CDR3 protein: CASSLDHGITDTQYF

V gene: TRBV12-3/TRBV12-4
clone size: .
D gene: .
J gene: TRBJ2-7
CDR3 DNA: TGTGCCATACAGGCTACCTCCTACAATGAGCAGTACTTC
CDR3 protein: CAIQATSYNEQYF

V gene: TRBV7-9
clone size: .
D gene: .
J gene: TRBJ1-2
CDR3 DNA: TGTGCCAGCACCGACTCGGACGGTCTTCCCATCTACACCTTC
CDR3 protein: CASTDSDGLPIYTF

V gene: TRBV3-1
clone size: .
D gene: TRBD1
J gene: TRBJ2-1
CDR3 DNA: TGTGCCAGCAGCTCATCCGGGACAGGTTCCAATGAGCAGTTCTTC
CDR3 protein: CASSSSGTGSNEQFF

V gene: TRBV20-1
clone size: .
D gene: .
J gene: TRBJ2-7
CDR3 DNA: TGCAGTGCTAGTCAAGGGACTCCGTTCTACGAGCAGTACTTC
CDR3 protein: CSASQGTPFYEQYF

V gene: TRBV14
clone size: .
D gene: .
J gene: TRBJ1-1
CDR3 DNA: TGTGCCAGCAGCCACTGGGGGAACACTGAAGCTTTCTTT
CDR3 protein: CASSHWGNTEAFF

V gene: TRBV7-3
clone size: .
D gene: TRBD1
J gene: TRBJ2-4
CDR3 DNA: TGTGCCAGTTCAGTGGGACAGCAAAACATTCAGTACTTC
CDR3 protein: CASSVGQQNIQYF

V gene: TRBV27
clone size: few
D gene: TRBD1
J gene: TRBJ1-2
CDR3 DNA: TGTGCCAGCAGTTTCGGGGACAGGGGGCGAGGCTACACCTTC
CDR3 protein: CASSFGDRGRGYTF

V gene: TRBV12-3/TRBV12-4
clone size: once
D gene: .
J gene: TRBJ1-5
CDR3 DNA: TGTGCCAGCAGACCTTCATTAGATCAGCCCCAGCATTTT
CDR3 protein: CASRPSLDQPQHF

V gene: TRBV7-2
clone size: many
D gene: .
J gene: TRBJ1-2
CDR3 DNA: TGTGCCAGCAGCCCCGCCCTTGGGGGCATGAACTATGGCTACACCTTC
CDR3 protein: CASSPALGGMNYGYTF

V gene: TRBV11-3
clone size: few
D gene: .
J gene: TRBJ2-3
CDR3 DNA: TGTGCCAGCAGCCCAGGGGGGGGACCAACAGATACGCAGTATTTT
CDR3 protein: CASSPGGGPTDTQYF

V gene: TRBV6-2/TRBV6-3
clone size: .
D gene: TRBD1
J gene: TRBJ1-5
CDR3 DNA: TGTGCCAGCACCTACACAGGGGTTGAGACGGTCAGCAATCAGCCCCAGCATTTT
CDR3 protein: CASTYTGVETVSNQPQHF

V gene: TRBV6-5
clone size: .
D gene: TRBD2
J gene: TRBJ2-3
CDR3 DNA: TGTGCCAGCAGTTACGGGCTAGCGGGCTATACGCAGTATTTT
CDR3 protein: CASSYGLAGYTQYF

V gene: TRBV6-5
clone size: .
D gene: .
J gene: TRBJ1-5
CDR3 DNA: TGTGCCAGCAGCCGCGGGGGAGGTCAGCCCCAGCATTTT
CDR3 protein: CASSRGGGQPQHF

V gene: TRBV4-2
clone size: .
D gene: .
J gene: TRBJ1-5
CDR3 DNA: TGTGCCAGCAGCCAAGATCCCCGGGTTAGCTATCAGCCCCAGCATTTT
CDR3 protein: CASSQDPRVSYQPQHF

V gene: TRBV7-9
clone size: few
D gene: .
J gene: TRBJ2-1
CDR3 DNA: TGTGCCAGCAGCCAGACAGGCCTAGCCTACAATGAGCAGTTCTTC
CDR3 protein: CASSQTGLAYNEQFF

V gene: TRBV5-1
clone size: .
D gene: .
J gene: TRBJ1-1
CDR3 DNA: TGCGCCAGCAGCCCCATGACAGATATGAACACTGAAGCTTTCTTT
CDR3 protein: CASSPMTDMNTEAFF

V gene: TRBV20-1
clone size: once
D gene: .
J gene: TRBJ2-2
CDR3 DNA: TGCAGTGCTAGCATCAGGAACACCGGGGAGCTGTTTTTT
CDR3 protein: CSASIRNTGELFF

V gene: TRBV20-1
clone size: many
D gene: TRBD1
J gene: TRBJ2-7
CDR3 DNA: TGCAGTGCTAGAGATCTTAGGACAGGGGCCGTCGAGCAGTACTTC
CDR3 protein: CSARDLRTGAVEQYF

V gene: TRBV20-1
clone size: few
D gene: .
J gene: TRBJ2-7
CDR3 DNA: TGCAGTGCCAGAGGGTTAGCGGCGAAGGCCTACGAGCAGTACTTC
CDR3 protein: CSARGLAAKAYEQYF

V gene: TRBV3-1
clone size: .
D gene: .
J gene: TRBJ2-5
CDR3 DNA: TGTGCCAGCAGCCAAGGTTCGACTAGTCCTGGCCAAGAGACCCAGTACTTC
CDR3 protein: CASSQGSTSPGQETQYF

V gene: TRBV20-1
clone size: few
D gene: .
J gene: TRBJ1-6
CDR3 DNA: TGCAGTGCTAGAGACAATAGGCAGGCGATGCGTTCACCCCTCCACTTT
CDR3 protein: CSARDNRQAMRSPLHF

V gene: TRBV20-1
clone size: .
D gene: TRBD2
J gene: TRBJ2-1
CDR3 DNA: TGCAGTGCTAGAGTACGAGAGCGGGGGGGCATGTATGATCAGTTCTTC
CDR3 protein: CSARVRERGGMYDQFF

V gene: TRBV9
clone size: .
D gene: TRBD1
J gene: TRBJ1-2
CDR3 DNA: TGTGCCAGCAGCGTCGCCCCGGACAGGGGAATCTATGGCTACACCTTC
CDR3 protein: CASSVAPDRGIYGYTF

V gene: TRBV7-9
clone size: few
D gene: .
J gene: TRBJ2-3
CDR3 DNA: TGTGCCAGCAGTTCCTTGCAGGGGCTTCACACAGATACGCAGTATTTT
CDR3 protein: CASSSLQGLHTDTQYF

V gene: TRBV20-1
clone size: .
D gene: TRBD1
J gene: TRBJ2-7
CDR3 DNA: TGCAGTGCTGACAGGGAACTCTCCTACGAGCAGTACTTC
CDR3 protein: CSADRELSYEQYF

V gene: TRBV27
clone size: few
D gene: .
J gene: TRBJ1-5
CDR3 DNA: TGTGCCGGCAGTCACGAGGGCGTGGGGAGCGTAAGGCCCCAGCATTTT
CDR3 protein: CAGSHEGVGSVRPQHF

V gene: TRBV5-6
clone size: .
D gene: TRBD2
J gene: TRBJ2-1
CDR3 DNA: TGTGCCAGCAGCAAGGGACTAGCGGGTGATGAGCAGTTCTTC
CDR3 protein: CASSKGLAGDEQFF

V gene: TRBV2
clone size: .
D gene: TRBD1
J gene: TRBJ2-4
CDR3 DNA: TGTGCCAGCACCCAGGACAGGGCGGCGACGAGGGCCGCCAAAAACATTCAGTACTTC
CDR3 protein: CASTQDRAATRAAKNIQYF

V gene: TRBV27
clone size: few
D gene: .
J gene: TRBJ1-4
CDR3 DNA: TGTGCCAGCAGACCACAGGGCTTAGGTGAAAAACTGTTTTTT
CDR3 protein: CASRPQGLGEKLFF

V gene: TRBV20-1
clone size: .
D gene: .
J gene: TRBJ2-2
CDR3 DNA: TGCAGTGCGTGTGGGGCCAACACCGGGGAGCTGTTTTTT
CDR3 protein: CSACGANTGELFF

V gene: TRBV6-5
clone size: few
D gene: TRBD1
J gene: TRBJ1-1
CDR3 DNA: TGTGCCAGCGCGACTCCTGGGACAGGGACCACTGAAGCTTTCTTT
CDR3 protein: CASATPGTGTTEAFF

V gene: TRBV11-2
clone size: .
D gene: .
J gene: TRBJ2-4
CDR3 DNA: TGTGCCAGCAGCACACTACACAGGGTAAACATTCAGTACTTC
CDR3 protein: CASSTLHRVNIQYF